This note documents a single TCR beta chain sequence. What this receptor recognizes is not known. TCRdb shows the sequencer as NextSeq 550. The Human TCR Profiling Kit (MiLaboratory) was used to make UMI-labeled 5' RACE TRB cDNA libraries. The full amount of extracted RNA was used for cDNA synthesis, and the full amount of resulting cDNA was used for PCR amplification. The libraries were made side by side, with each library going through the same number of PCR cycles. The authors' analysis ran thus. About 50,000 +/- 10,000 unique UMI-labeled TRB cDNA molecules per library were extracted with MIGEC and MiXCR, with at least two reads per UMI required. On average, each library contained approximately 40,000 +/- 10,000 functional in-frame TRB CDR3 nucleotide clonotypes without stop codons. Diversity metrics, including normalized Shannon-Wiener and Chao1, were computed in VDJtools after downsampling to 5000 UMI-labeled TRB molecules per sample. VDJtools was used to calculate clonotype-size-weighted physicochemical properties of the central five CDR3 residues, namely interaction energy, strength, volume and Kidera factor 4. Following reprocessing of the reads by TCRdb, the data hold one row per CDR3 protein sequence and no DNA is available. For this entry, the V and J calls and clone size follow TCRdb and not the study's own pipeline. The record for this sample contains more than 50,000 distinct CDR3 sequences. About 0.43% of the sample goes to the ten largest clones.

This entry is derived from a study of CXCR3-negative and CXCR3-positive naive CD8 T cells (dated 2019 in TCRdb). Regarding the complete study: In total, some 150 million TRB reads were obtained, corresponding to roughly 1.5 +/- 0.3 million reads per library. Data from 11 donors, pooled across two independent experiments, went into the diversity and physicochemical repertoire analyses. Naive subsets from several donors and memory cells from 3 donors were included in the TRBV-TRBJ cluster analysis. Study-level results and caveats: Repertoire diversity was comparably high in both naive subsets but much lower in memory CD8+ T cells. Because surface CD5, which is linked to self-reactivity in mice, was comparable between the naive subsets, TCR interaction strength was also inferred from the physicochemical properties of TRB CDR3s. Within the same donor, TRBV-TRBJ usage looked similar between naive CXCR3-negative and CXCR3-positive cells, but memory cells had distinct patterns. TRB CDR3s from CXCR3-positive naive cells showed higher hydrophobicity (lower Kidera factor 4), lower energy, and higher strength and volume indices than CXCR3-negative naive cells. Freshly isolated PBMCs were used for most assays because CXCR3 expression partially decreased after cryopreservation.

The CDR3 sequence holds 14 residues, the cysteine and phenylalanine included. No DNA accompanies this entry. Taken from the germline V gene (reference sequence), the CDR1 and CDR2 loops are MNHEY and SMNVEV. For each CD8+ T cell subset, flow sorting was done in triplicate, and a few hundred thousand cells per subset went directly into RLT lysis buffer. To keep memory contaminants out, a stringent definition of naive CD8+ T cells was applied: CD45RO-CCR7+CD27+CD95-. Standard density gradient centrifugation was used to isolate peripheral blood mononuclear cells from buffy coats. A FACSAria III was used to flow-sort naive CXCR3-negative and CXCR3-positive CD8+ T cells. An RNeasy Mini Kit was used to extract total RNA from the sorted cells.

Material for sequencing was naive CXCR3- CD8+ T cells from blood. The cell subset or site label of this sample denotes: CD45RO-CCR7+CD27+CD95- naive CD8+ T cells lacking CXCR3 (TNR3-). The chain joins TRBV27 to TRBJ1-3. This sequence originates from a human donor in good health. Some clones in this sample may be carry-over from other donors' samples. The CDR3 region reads CASSFSSSGNTIYF.